These 4 T cell receptor beta chains share one sample of origin, sequenced in a study of cytomegalovirus exposure and HLA in healthy donors. The PCR was carried out with 60 Vbeta primers and 13 Jbeta primers. The assay was immunoSEQ multiplex PCR, and TCRdb's table has in-frame clones only and misses some. The sample gives around 180,000 clones, 80% to 90% of which show up once; more than 0.95% is in the top ten. Sequencing was done on a sample of PBMCs. The receptors stem from a girl aged 2-9 years in good health and CMV-seropositive.

The chain couples TRBV9 to TRBJ2-3; 8 nucleotides align to TRBD1. Germline trimming cut 0 bases from V and 2 bases from J; bases unmatched to any gene: 8. The CDR3 has 17 amino acids. CDR1 SGDLS and CDR2 YYNGEE come from the germline V gene. As DNA, the CDR3 is TGTGCCAGCAGCGTAGAGGAAGGACAGGGACCCACAGATACGCAGTATTTT. This sequence encodes CASSVEEGQGPTDTQYF.

This clone was seen many times. V is TRBV5-1 and J is TRBJ1-1; D might be TRBD1 (5 bases). This CDR3 is 14 amino acids long. The ends were cut back, 2 bases at V and 4 bases at J, with 12 bases in the middle. The V gene's germline CDR1 is SGHRS and CDR2 YFSETQ. Here the CDR3 reads CASSFKGLGTEAFF. CDR3 nucleotide sequence: TGCGCCAGCAGCTTTAAGGGGTTGGGCACTGAAGCTTTCTTT.

Remarks on this clone: Other nucleotide sequences in the sample specify the same CDR3. The V gene is TRBV9, the J gene TRBJ1-5; D gene ambiguous. Germline values: CDR1 SGDLS, CDR2 YYNGEE. Trimming took off 0 bases at V and 1 base at J, with 8 bases between the two ends. The CDR3 spans 15 residues. The CDR3 loop is CASSVGANSNQPQHF. CDR3 bases: TGTGCCAGCAGCGTAGGGGCCAACAGCAATCAGCCCCAGCATTTT. The variable domain in full, completed from reference TRBV9 and TRBJ1-5, reads DSGVTQTPKHLITATGQRVTLRCSPRSGDLSVYWYQQSLDQGLQFLIQYYNGEERAKGNILERFSAQQFPDLHSELNLSSLELGDSALYFCASSVGANSNQPQHFGDGTRLSIL.

This rearrangement joins TRBV30 to TRBJ1-2; 9 positions match TRBD1. V lost 3 bases to trimming and J lost 5 bases; unmatched junction nucleotides: 7. CDR1 and CDR2 from the germline V gene are GTSNPN and SVGIG (reference sequence). There are 14 residues in the CDR3. This CDR3 reads CAWREDRGGYGYTF. DNA of the CDR3: TGTGCCTGGAGGGAGGACAGGGGCGGGTATGGCTACACCTTC.